Below are 23 T cell receptor beta chains sequenced from a single sample in a study of beta chain features in type 1 diabetes. The investigators reverse transcribed all of the isolated RNA, so they sequenced expressed TCRB transcripts. Sequencing was performed with immunoSEQ multiplex PCR; in TCRdb, only in-frame clones are kept and a portion is missing. The sample lists roughly 140,000 clones; about 44% were seen once. Sample: Tregs from blood. The receptors were gathered from a young man in good health.

This clone occurred a few times. The J gene is TRBJ1-5, the V gene TRBV6-6, with TRBD1 matching over 10 bases. Per germline, CDR1 MNHNY and CDR2 SVGAGI (reference sequence). J was trimmed by 4 bases and V by 6 bases; bases with no gene match: 6. The CDR3 covers 15 residues. The CDR3 here is CASSKTGGGNQPQHF. Written as DNA, the CDR3 is TGTGCCAGCAGCAAGACAGGGGGCGGGAATCAGCCCCAGCATTTT.

This chain connects TRBV6-6 to TRBJ2-3; D perhaps matches TRBD2 (6 bases). CDR1 MNHNY and CDR2 SVGAGI come from the germline V gene (reference sequence). Trimming left V 5 bases short and J 5 bases short, with 20 bases between. This CDR3 region has 16 residues. CDR3: CASSPRGIFGVDTQYF. The CDR3 region has the DNA TGTGCCAGCAGTCCCCGCGGGATTTTCGGAGTAGATACGCAGTATTTT.

In this sample, this clone turned up a few times. The rearrangement uses TRBV29-1 and TRBJ1-1; D gene uncertain. The CDR3 has 14 residues. V shed 3 bases and J shed 2 bases, with 13 bases lying between them. Looked up from germline, CDR1 is SQVTM and CDR2 is ANQGSEA. The CDR3 coding sequence is TGCAGCGTTGAGAATGAGCGGGGTAACACTGAAGCTTTCTTT. Protein product: CSVENERGNTEAFF.

The chain carries TRBV2 and TRBJ2-4; 7 positions match TRBD2. The trim removed 9 bases at V and 0 bases at J, leaving 5 bases unmatched. Looked up from germline, CDR1 is SNHLY and CDR2 is FYNNEI. There are 14 residues in the CDR3. CDR3 loop: CARGEGPAKNIQYF. CDR3 sequence (DNA): TGTGCCAGGGGGGAGGGCCCAGCCAAAAACATTCAGTACTTC.

The chain carries TRBV6-1 and TRBJ2-1; the D is unclear. Germline V gene data show CDR1 as MNHNS and CDR2 as SASEGT. The V gene lost 7 bases and the J gene lost 4 bases, with 11 bases spanning the gap. The CDR3 contains 13 residues. In nucleotides, the CDR3 is TGTGCCAGCATACGCGATCGATACAATGAGCAGTTCTTC. It yields the protein CASIRDRYNEQFF.

The chain couples TRBV29-1 to TRBJ1-2, with 7 bases that match TRBD1. V lost 4 bases to trimming and J lost 8 bases; unmatched junction nucleotides: 7. The germline CDR1 and CDR2 sequences are SQVTM and ANQGSEA. The CDR3 runs 12 residues. CDR3 bases: TGCAGCGTTGGAGGCAGGGGGGACGGCTACACCTTC. This encodes CSVGGRGDGYTF.

The chain links TRBV27 to TRBJ2-1; 9 bases match TRBD2. Trimming took 6 bases from V and 7 from J; bases not matched to a gene: 16. Germline V gene sequence: CDR1 MNHEY, CDR2 SMNVEV (reference sequence). CDR3 length equals 17 residues. CDR3 loop: CASSRRLVAGVLNEQFF. The CDR3 coding sequence is TGTGCCAGCAGCCGAAGATTGGTAGCGGGAGTACTTAATGAGCAGTTCTTC.

The chain uses TRBV4-3 and TRBJ2-5; 12 bases are a match to TRBD2. The CDR3 runs to 15 residues. V gave up 5 bases and J gave up 5 bases; unmatched junction bases: 6. Germline V gene data show CDR1 as LGHNA and CDR2 as YSLEER. CDR3 protein: CASSYGLAGLETQYF. For the CDR3, the DNA is TGCGCCAGCAGCTACGGACTAGCGGGGCTGGAGACCCAGTACTTC.

The J gene is TRBJ2-4, the V gene TRBV28; 8 nucleotides match TRBD2. The junction had 4 bases not matched to a gene; V was cut back by 7 bases and J by 5 bases. The CDR3 contains 13 residues. The germline V gene has CDR1 MDHEN and CDR2 SYDVKM. The CDR3 DNA reads TGTGCCAGCACGGGAGGGAGGGAAAACATTCAGTACTTC. Translated: CASTGGRENIQYF. Complete variable domain (other parts from reference TRBV28 and TRBJ2-4): DVKVTQSSRYLVKRTGEKVFLECVQDMDHENMFWYRQDPGLGLRLIYFSYDVKMKEKGDIPEGYSVSREKKERFSLILESASTNQTSMYLCASTGGRENIQYFGAGTRLSVL.

This clone was counted between two and nine times. The J gene is TRBJ2-6, the V gene TRBV18; no reliable D call. CDR1 and CDR2 (germline): KGHSH, LQKENI. The CDR3 has 16 amino acids. Trimming pared 5 bases from V and 0 bases from J, leaving 11 bases between. The CDR3 DNA follows: TGTGCCAGCTCATCGTCCCGCGTCTCTGGGGCCAACGTCCTGACTTTC. This encodes CASSSSRVSGANVLTF.

The V gene is TRBV19, the J gene TRBJ1-5, with 8 nucleotides matching TRBD1. This CDR3 has 17 amino acids. Germline CDR1 and CDR2: LNHDA and SQIVND (reference sequence). Germline trimming cut 5 bases from V and 1 base from J; bases unmatched to any gene: 10. Written as DNA, the CDR3 is TGTGCCAGTAGTCCCCGGACAGGGCGAGGGAGCAATCAGCCCCAGCATTTT. This encodes CASSPRTGRGSNQPQHF.

The rearrangement links TRBV7-9 to TRBJ2-7; TRBD1 matches at 9 bases. Losses at the gene ends were 4 bases for V and 1 base for J; bases not matched to a gene: 8. The CDR3 spans 16 residues. Per the germline V gene, CDR1 is SEHNR and CDR2 is FQNEAQ (reference sequence). The CDR3 bases are TGTGCCAGCAGCTCGACCGGGACAGGGCGTTCCTACGAGCAGTACTTC. Residues: CASSSTGTGRSYEQYF.

The chain combines TRBV27 with TRBJ1-6, with 9 bases lining up with TRBD1. CDR3 length equals 16 residues. Trimming took 0 bases from V and 9 from J; bases not matched to a gene: 6. The germline CDR1 and CDR2 sequences are MNHEY and SMNVEV (reference sequence). The CDR3 sequence: CASSLSDGTGFSPLHF. CDR3 coding DNA: TGTGCCAGCAGTTTATCGGACGGGACAGGGTTTTCACCCCTCCACTTT.

The rearrangement joins TRBV7-7 to TRBJ2-5, with D possibly being TRBD2 (5 bases). Trimming cost V 4 bases and J 7 bases, with 13 bases left between them. Germline CDR1 and CDR2: SSHAT and FNYEAQ (reference sequence). CDR3 size: 13 residues. In nucleotides, the CDR3 is TGTGCCAGCAGCTCCGTCTTAAGCGGGACCCAGTACTTC. Its translation is CASSSVLSGTQYF.

This sequence joins TRBV18 and TRBJ1-1; possible D gene TRBD1, 6 bases. The germline V gene has CDR1 KGHSH and CDR2 LQKENI. This CDR3 has 14 residues. The germline V and J ends were trimmed by 3 bases and 2 bases, with 10 bases remaining between them. CDR3 region: CASSPGQINTEAFF. In DNA, the CDR3 is TGTGCCAGCTCACCCGGACAGATTAACACTGAAGCTTTCTTT.

The rearrangement links TRBV14 to TRBJ2-1; TRBD2 matches 14 bases. Germline V gene sequence: CDR1 SGHDN, CDR2 FVKESK. Trimming removed 4 bases from V and 8 bases from J; junction bases left unmatched: 7. The CDR3 is 16 amino acids. DNA of the CDR3: TGTGCCAGCAGCCCTTTTCCGGGACTAGCGGGAGATGAGCAGTTCTTC. It specifies CASSPFPGLAGDEQFF.

This clone has just a few counts. The chain has TRBV5-6 and TRBJ1-1; no clear D. The CDR3 is 11 residues long. CDR1 and CDR2 (germline): SGHDT, YYEEEE. Trimming cost V 5 bases and J 5 bases, with 7 bases left between them. The CDR3 protein is CASSSHTEAFF. The CDR3, as DNA: TGTGCCAGCAGTTCCCATACTGAAGCTTTCTTT.

The CDR3 DNA follows: TGTGCCAGCAGTGCACAGGGGGCGGCCGGCTATGGCTACACCTTC. It specifies CASSAQGAAGYGYTF. The J gene is TRBJ1-2, the V gene TRBV2; 9 nucleotides align to TRBD1. Germline CDR1 reads SNHLY; CDR2 reads FYNNEI. The trim removed 4 bases at V and 4 bases at J, leaving 7 bases unmatched. This CDR3 is 15 amino acids long. Looking up the rest from reference TRBV2 and TRBJ1-2 gives the full variable domain: EPEVTQTPSHQVTQMGQEVILRCVPISNHLYFYWYRQILGQKVEFLVSFYNNEISEKSEIFDDQFSVERPDGSNFTLKIRSTKLEDSAMYFCASSAQGAAGYGYTFGSGTRLTVV.

This clone was detected a few times. This chain joins TRBV28 and TRBJ2-3, with TRBD1 identical over 9 bases. Per the germline V gene, CDR1 is MDHEN and CDR2 is SYDVKM. CDR3 length equals 14 residues. V lost 7 bases and J lost 5; bases outside the gene matches: 7. The CDR3 DNA sequence: TGTGCCAGCACCCGGGACAGGGTAGAAGATACGCAGTATTTT. Protein product: CASTRDRVEDTQYF. The variable domain in full, completed from reference TRBV28 and TRBJ2-3, reads DVKVTQSSRYLVKRTGEKVFLECVQDMDHENMFWYRQDPGLGLRLIYFSYDVKMKEKGDIPEGYSVSREKKERFSLILESASTNQTSMYLCASTRDRVEDTQYFGPGTRLTVL.

J is TRBJ2-7 and V is TRBV7-2; no clear D gene. The CDR3 sequence is 12 residues long. Germline loops: CDR1 SGHTA, CDR2 FQGNSA. Trimming shortened V by 1 base and J by 6 bases, and 7 bases separated the two germline ends. Here the CDR3 reads CASSLVPGEQYF. DNA for the CDR3: TGTGCCAGCAGCTTAGTCCCGGGCGAGCAGTACTTC.

This clone was counted only a few times. The chain recombines TRBV19 with TRBJ1-2; D gene uncertain. V was cut by 5 bases and J by 9 bases, with 13 bases left in between. The CDR3 runs 12 residues. The germline V gene has CDR1 LNHDA and CDR2 SQIVND (reference sequence). The chain's CDR3 is CASSERVGSYTF. DNA for the CDR3: TGTGCCAGTAGTGAACGGGTCGGAAGCTACACCTTC.

This clone was picked up a small number of times. V and J are TRBV19 and TRBJ2-7; 13 bases are a match to TRBD2. Germline V gene data show CDR1 as LNHDA and CDR2 as SQIVND (reference sequence). This CDR3 has 16 amino acids. V was clipped by 5 bases and J by 5 bases; unmatched bases: 9. The CDR3 bases are TGTGCCAGTAGTCCCTATGGAGGACTAGCGGGAGACGAGCAGTACTTC. Protein: CASSPYGGLAGDEQYF.

This clone was seen only a few times. In DNA form, the CDR3 reads TGTGCCAGCAGTCCCACCGGGGGGGGAACTGAAGCTTTCTTT. Its translation: CASSPTGGGTEAFF. The rearrangement uses TRBV28 and TRBJ1-1, with D perhaps matching TRBD1 (5 bases). Per germline, CDR1 MDHEN and CDR2 SYDVKM. This CDR3 has 14 amino acids. The V and J ends lost 5 bases and 5 bases respectively, with 15 bases between them.